This paragraph reports one TCR beta chain. No antigen is known for it. The entry originates in a study of T cell repertoires in cytomegalovirus infection. As for the study in general: HLA-B-restricted CMV epitopes that are well studied, plus recently identified HLA-C-restricted ones, were used by the study. General study findings and limits: HLA-C-restricted CMV clonotypes gave the most frequent clonotype in two of eight donors.

This CDR3 contains 17 residues. The V gene's germline CDR1 is MGHDK and CDR2 SYGVNS. Unmatched junction bases numbered 10, after V lost 4 bases and J lost 0 bases. TCRdb analysed the reads with MiXCR anew, one entry per CDR3 protein. The data show 700,000 to 900,000 distinct CDR3 sequences, about 29% seen once. The sequence was collected from a human donor in good health (CMV status not recorded). Some clones in this sample may be carry-over from other donors' samples. The chain couples TRBV25-1 to TRBJ1-1; 8 nucleotides align to TRBD1. The source material was cultured CD8+ T cells from PBMCs, sampled from culture after CMV antigen stimulation. Here the CDR3 DNA reads TGTGCCAGCAGTGGAGTTGACTGGGACAGGATGAACACTGAAGCTTTCTTT. Translating gives CASSGVDWDRMNTEAFF.